Sequencing of this T cell receptor beta chain was carried out in a study of T cell clonotyping in hematopoietic cell transplantation. Profiling relied on immunoSEQ multiplex PCR, and the TCRdb table lists in-frame clones only, not all of them. The sample yields 5,500 to 7,000 clones, roughly three quarters seen once. The TCR originated in a male patient aged 65-79 years who had an allogeneic stem cell transplant from an unrelated donor, so T cells may come from the graft donor. Some clones in this sample may be carry-over from other donors' samples. The source material was peripheral blood mononuclear cells, sampled 180 days after allogeneic stem cell transplant.

For the CDR3, the DNA is TGTGCCAGCAGATGGTTGGGACTCCAGGAGGAGCAGTTCTTC. Its protein product is CASRWLGLQEEQFF. This rearrangement joins TRBV11-2 to TRBJ2-1; maybe TRBD2 (6 bases). V shed 6 bases and J shed 10 bases, with 19 bases lying between them. Germline V gene sequence: CDR1 SGHAT, CDR2 FQNNGV. This CDR3 has 14 amino acids.